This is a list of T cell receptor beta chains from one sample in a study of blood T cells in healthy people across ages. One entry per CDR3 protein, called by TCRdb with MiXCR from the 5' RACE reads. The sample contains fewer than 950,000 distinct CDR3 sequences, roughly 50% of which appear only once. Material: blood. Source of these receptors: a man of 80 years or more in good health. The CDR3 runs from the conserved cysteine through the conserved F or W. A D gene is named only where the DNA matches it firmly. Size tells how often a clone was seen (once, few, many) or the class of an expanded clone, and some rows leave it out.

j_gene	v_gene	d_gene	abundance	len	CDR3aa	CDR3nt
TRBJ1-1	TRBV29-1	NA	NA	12	CSVARIDTEAFF	TGCAGCGTTGCGAGGATCGACACTGAAGCTTTCTTT
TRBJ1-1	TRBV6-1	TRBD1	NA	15	CASRDRRAPGTEAFF	TGTGCCAGCAGGGACAGGAGAGCTCCGGGCACTGAAGCTTTCTTT
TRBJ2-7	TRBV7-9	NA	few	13	CASSCQGSYEQYF	TGTGCCAGCAGCTGCCAGGGGTCCTACGAGCAGTACTTC
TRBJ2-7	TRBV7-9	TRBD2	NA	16	CASSLLGGAGTEIQYF	TGTGCCAGCAGCCTCCTCGGAGGAGCGGGAACAGAGATCCAGTACTTC
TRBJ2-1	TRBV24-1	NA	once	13	CATSGRPGGEQFF	TGTGCCACCAGTGGCCGGCCGGGTGGTGAGCAGTTCTTC
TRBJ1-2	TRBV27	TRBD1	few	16	CASSLRTRTGADGYTF	TGTGCCAGCAGTTTACGTACTCGGACAGGGGCGGATGGCTACACCTTC
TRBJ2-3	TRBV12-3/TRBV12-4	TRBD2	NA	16	CASSRFSGRYHRYAYF	TGTGCCAGCAGTCGGTTTAGCGGGAGGTACCACAGATACGCGTATTTT
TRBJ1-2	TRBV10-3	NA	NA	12	CAISENGYGYTF	TGTGCCATCAGTGAGAACGGCTATGGCTACACCTTC
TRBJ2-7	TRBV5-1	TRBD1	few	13	CASSWGQAYEQYF	TGCGCCAGCAGCTGGGGACAGGCCTACGAGCAGTACTTC
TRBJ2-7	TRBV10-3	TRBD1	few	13	CAISEGTGPPQYF	TGTGCCATCAGTGAGGGGACAGGGCCTCCGCAGTACTTC
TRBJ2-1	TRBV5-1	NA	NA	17	CASSLAVGAGPGHEQFF	TGCGCCAGCAGCTTGGCGGTTGGCGCGGGTCCCGGACATGAGCAGTTCTTC
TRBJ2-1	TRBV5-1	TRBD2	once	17	CASSLGLAGVVYDEQFF	TGCGCCAGCAGCTTGGGACTAGCGGGAGTAGTGTACGATGAGCAGTTCTTC
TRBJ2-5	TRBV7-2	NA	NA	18	CASSPARGGFHLRGTQYF	TGTGCCAGCAGCCCTGCTAGGGGTGGATTCCACCTCCGGGGGACCCAGTACTTC
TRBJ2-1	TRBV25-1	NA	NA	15	CASKGVGGKYNEQFF	TGTGCCAGCAAGGGCGTTGGCGGGAAGTACAATGAGCAGTTCTTC
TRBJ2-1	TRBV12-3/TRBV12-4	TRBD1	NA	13	CASSLGQNNEQFF	TGTGCCAGCAGTTTGGGACAGAACAATGAGCAGTTCTTC
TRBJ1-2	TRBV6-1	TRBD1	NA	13	CASSMTGDYGYTF	TGTGCCAGCAGCATGACAGGGGACTATGGCTACACCTTC
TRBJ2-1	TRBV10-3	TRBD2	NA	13	CAIRLAGSNEQFF	TGTGCCATTAGACTAGCGGGATCGAATGAGCAGTTCTTC
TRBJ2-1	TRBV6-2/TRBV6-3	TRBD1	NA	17	CASSYGVFRGPRETQFF	TGTGCCAGCAGTTACGGTGTCTTCAGGGGGCCTCGGGAGACCCAGTTCTTC
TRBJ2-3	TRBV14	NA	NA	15	CASSQDRHPTDTQYF	TGTGCCAGCAGCCAAGATCGTCACCCCACAGATACGCAGTATTTT
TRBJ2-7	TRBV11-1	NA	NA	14	CASRLGWGSYEQYF	TGTGCCAGCAGACTCGGTTGGGGCTCCTACGAGCAGTACTTC
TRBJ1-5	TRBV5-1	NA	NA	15	CASSPTAGAHQPQHF	TGCGCCAGCAGTCCTACGGCAGGGGCCCATCAGCCCCAGCATTTT
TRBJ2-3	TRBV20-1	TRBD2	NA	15	CSAKRSGLAGDTQYF	TGCAGTGCTAAGAGATCGGGACTAGCGGGAGATACGCAGTATTTT
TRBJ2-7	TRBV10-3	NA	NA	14	CAISESLARYEQYF	TGTGCCATCAGTGAGAGCCTAGCCCGCTACGAGCAGTACTTC